The source of this TCR beta chain is a study of human thymus T cells. The method was immunoSEQ multiplex PCR; TCRdb's version includes in-frame clones alone and lacks a portion of them. The sample includes some 120,000 clones, around 95% of them seen just once. Corrective cardiac operations yielded the resected thymus tissue. Germline V gene data show CDR1 as MDHEN and CDR2 as SYDVKM. Deletions cut 3 bases from V and 2 bases from J, with 5 bases between. The CDR3 has 12 amino acids. The sample taken for sequencing was thymus tissue. The sequence came from a boy younger than two with a congenital heart defect but otherwise immunologically healthy. The V and J genes are TRBV28 and TRBJ2-7; possible D gene TRBD1, 5 bases. The CDR3 loop is CASSLDTYEQYF. CDR3 sequence (DNA): TGTGCCAGCAGTTTGGACACCTACGAGCAGTACTTC.